This is a list of T cell receptor beta chains from one sample in a study of blood T cell repertoires in COVID-19. The repertoire was sequenced with immunoSEQ multiplex PCR; TCRdb's copy has only in-frame clones and lacks some. The repertoire includes roughly 290,000 clones, more than 75% of them detected once, and roughly 2.1% sits in the top ten. Sequenced input: peripheral blood. These TCRs come from a woman aged 25 to 39 who had recovered from COVID-19. Both conserved end residues are trimmed from each CDR3.

>TRBJ2-7|TRBV5-8|13
ASSSSGTGFYEQY
>TRBJ1-1|TRBV5-1|10
ASSPGGTEAF
>TRBJ2-7|TRBV14|11
ASSQDWGTWQY
>TRBJ1-6|TRBV4-1|14
ASSLGQGAGGSPLH
>TRBJ2-1|TRBV10-3|10
AISAHYNEQF
>TRBJ2-7|TRBV5-8|13
ASSSVVTASYEQY
>TRBJ2-4|TRBV19|13
ASSIENSRENIQY
>TRBJ2-3|TRBV6-5|11
ASSYIREGTQY
>TRBJ2-5|TRBV18|12
ASSPAAGDETQY
>TRBJ2-7|TRBV3-1/TRBV3-2|11
ASSFRATYEQY
>TRBJ1-5|TRBV6-2/TRBV6-3|12
ASSNRGGIQPQH
>TRBJ2-5|TRBV5-5|14
ASSLWQGARQETQY
>TRBJ2-2|TRBV7-3|13
ASSSGQGRTGELF
>TRBJ2-7|TRBV6-5|11
ASSRGLGYEQY
>TRBJ2-5|TRBV7-2|13
ASTPMGAGFETQY
>TRBJ1-5|TRBV27|12
ASSRQVSDQPQH
>TRBJ1-5|TRBV29-1|11
SVRDSNNQPQH
>TRBJ1-2|TRBV2|11
ASSDQTERGYT
>TRBJ2-1|TRBV5-1|11
ASSLASRNEQF
>TRBJ2-5|TRBV6-1|11
ASSEYERETQY
>TRBJ1-1|TRBV4-1|16
ASSQEGYRGSWDTEAF
>TRBJ1-5|TRBV18|13
ASSPKGTGDQPQH
>TRBJ1-1|TRBV28|12
ASSSPGGKWEAF
>TRBJ2-1|TRBV10-3|11
AISESGLDEQF
>TRBJ2-1|TRBV29-1|12
SAWTSGGNNEQF
>TRBJ1-5|TRBV7-2|16
ASSLEQPTFPYHQPQH
>TRBJ2-3|TRBV28|13
ASSLGAGSADTQY
>TRBJ2-1|TRBV14|17
ASSQEGTSGRVPACDKF
>TRBJ1-1|TRBV7-8|13
ASSVGQAGNTEAF
>TRBJ2-5|TRBV3-1/TRBV3-2|11
ASSSPSGETQY
>TRBJ1-1|TRBV28|13
ASSLRQGAQTEAF
>TRBJ2-6|TRBV4-2|18
ASSQVAGQGAISGANVLT
>TRBJ1-6|TRBV3-1/TRBV3-2|12
ASSQAGGGSPLH
>TRBJ2-5|TRBV11-2|12
ASSQNRGQETQY
>TRBJ1-5|TRBV2|9
ASAQRGPQH